The 24 T cell receptor beta chains presented below share a single source sample, sequenced in a study of blood T cell repertoires in COVID-19. Sequencing used immunoSEQ multiplex PCR; TCRdb keeps in-frame clones, though not all of them. Of 85,000 to 100,000 clones listed, just over 85% are singletons. The source material was peripheral blood. All receptors come from a woman aged 55-75 years in a cohort sampled during active or convalescent COVID-19.

The chain recombines TRBV5-1 with TRBJ2-2, with D possibly TRBD1 on 5 matching bases. Germline CDR1 and CDR2: SGHRS and YFSETQ. Trimming took off 4 bases at V and 6 bases at J, with 13 bases between the two ends. This CDR3 is built from 14 residues. As DNA, the CDR3 is TGCGCCAGCAGCATGACAGTGACAGCCGGGGAGCTGTTTTTT. Translating gives CASSMTVTAGELFF.

The rearrangement links TRBV10-3 to TRBJ2-5; 12 bases fit TRBD2. CDR1 ENHRY and CDR2 SYGVKD come from the germline V gene. Losses at the gene ends were 4 bases for V and 2 bases for J; bases not matched to a gene: 8. This CDR3 contains 17 residues. The CDR3 reads CAISASSGTSGQETQYF. CDR3 nucleotides: TGTGCCATCAGTGCGTCGAGCGGGACTAGCGGGCAAGAGACCCAGTACTTC.

The J gene is TRBJ1-2, the V gene TRBV11-3; D remains unclear. The germline gives CDR1 SGHNT, CDR2 YENEEA. Trimming took off 5 bases at V and 3 bases at J, with 13 bases between the two ends. This CDR3 comprises 14 residues. CDR3 in amino acids: CASSLKQNHYGYTF. The CDR3 region has the DNA TGTGCCAGCAGCCTCAAACAGAACCACTATGGCTACACCTTC.

This chain connects TRBV5-4 to TRBJ2-7; 10 bases are a match to TRBD1. The trim removed 2 bases at V and 7 bases at J, leaving 12 bases unmatched. This CDR3 contains 16 residues. Germline V gene data show CDR1 as SGHNT and CDR2 as YYREEE (reference sequence). In nucleotides, the CDR3 is TGTGCCAGCAGCTTAGCTATCCGACAGGGGGCGGGTGAGCAGTACTTC. It specifies CASSLAIRQGAGEQYF.

The J gene is TRBJ2-1, the V gene TRBV5-1, with a tentative D call TRBD2 (5 bases). The CDR3 runs 17 residues. CDR1 and CDR2 from the germline V gene are SGHRS and YFSETQ. With 4 bases removed from V and 0 bases from J, the gap between germline ends came to 17 bases. The CDR3 loop reads CASSPRGGGSSYNEQFF. The DNA of the CDR3 is TGCGCCAGCAGCCCCCGAGGCGGAGGCAGCTCCTACAATGAGCAGTTCTTC.

The chain carries TRBV29-1 and TRBJ1-1; D uncertain. Trimming pared 7 bases from V and 4 bases from J, leaving 16 bases between. Germline CDR1 SQVTM, CDR2 ANQGSEA. The CDR3 extends over 13 amino acids. The CDR3 coding sequence is TGCAGCGGGACCGACCGGGCGGGCACTGAAGCTTTCTTT. Translation gives CSGTDRAGTEAFF.

This sequence joins TRBV6-5 and TRBJ1-5; D gene uncertain. Trimming removed 6 bases from V and 0 bases from J, with 6 bases in between. The CDR3 extends over 13 amino acids. The germline V gene encodes CDR1 MNHEY and CDR2 SVGAGI. The CDR3 loop is CASSRYSNQPQHF. The DNA of the CDR3 is TGTGCCAGCAGCCGCTATAGCAATCAGCCCCAGCATTTT.

This chain uses TRBV11-2 with TRBJ2-7, with D tentatively TRBD2 (5 bases). From germline, CDR1 is SGHAT and CDR2 FQNNGV. Trimming pared 5 bases from V and 4 bases from J, leaving 15 bases between. This CDR3 comprises 14 residues. CDR3 residues: CASSPSQEGYEQYF. Written as DNA, the CDR3 is TGTGCCAGCAGCCCTAGTCAAGAGGGTTACGAGCAGTACTTC.

This rearrangement joins TRBV4-2 to TRBJ1-3, with 9 bases fitting TRBD1. J gave up 0 bases and V 0 bases, and 12 bases lay outside the gene matches. The CDR3 loop spans 20 amino acids. Germline CDR1 LGHNA, CDR2 YNFKEQ. CDR3 DNA: TGTGCCAGCAGCCAAGATGCGGACAGGGGCCCTCTTTCCTCTGGAAACACCATATATTTT. Amino acids: CASSQDADRGPLSSGNTIYF.

J is TRBJ2-7 and V is TRBV12-3 or TRBV12-4, with D perhaps TRBD1 (6 bases). V was trimmed by 5 bases and J by 5 bases, leaving 10 bases between them. The CDR3 covers 12 residues. In nucleotides, the CDR3 is TGTGCCAGCAGTAAAACAGGGAACGAGCAGTACTTC. Its translation is CASSKTGNEQYF.

The chain employs TRBV7-9 and TRBJ1-1; 10 bases match TRBD1. Germline CDR1 SEHNR, CDR2 FQNEAQ (reference sequence). The CDR3 is 15 amino acids. V dropped 8 bases and J dropped 1; count of bases not matched to a gene: 7. The chain's CDR3 is CASLPWDRGNTEAFF. CDR3 sequence (DNA): TGTGCCAGCCTGCCCTGGGACAGGGGGAACACTGAAGCTTTCTTT.

This clone was recorded many times. The gene calls are TRBV5-4 and TRBJ1-6; the match to TRBD1 covers 12 bases. The V and J ends lost 4 bases and 7 bases, in that order; junction bases with no gene match: 6. Germline values: CDR1 SGHNT, CDR2 YYREEE (reference sequence). This CDR3 is 16 amino acids long. Here the CDR3 DNA reads TGTGCCAGCAGCGTGGGACAGGGGGCGCAGAATTCACCCCTCCACTTT. This gives the protein CASSVGQGAQNSPLHF.

The CDR3 here is CASSTPGTGVSYEQYF. The CDR3 DNA sequence: TGTGCCAGCAGCACGCCCGGGACAGGGGTTTCCTACGAGCAGTACTTC. This chain joins TRBV5-6 and TRBJ2-7; 10 positions match TRBD1. Germline values: CDR1 SGHDT, CDR2 YYEEEE. Germline trimming cut 4 bases from V and 1 base from J; bases unmatched to any gene: 8. CDR3 length: 16 residues.

V gene TRBV4-2 combines with J gene TRBJ2-7; 7 nucleotides line up with TRBD2. This CDR3 has 16 amino acids. Germline V gives CDR1 LGHNA, CDR2 YNFKEQ. V was clipped by 1 base and J by 6 bases; unmatched bases: 12. The CDR3 protein is CASSQAGGGRVSEQYF. The CDR3 DNA is TGTGCCAGCAGCCAAGCCGGCGGGGGACGGGTATCCGAGCAGTACTTC.

The J gene is TRBJ1-5, the V gene TRBV19, with 8 bases that match TRBD1. The V segment lost 5 bases and the J segment 5 bases; nucleotides outside the gene matches: 11. Germline V gene lookup returns CDR1 LNHDA and CDR2 SQIVND (reference sequence). The CDR3 consists of 16 residues. The CDR3 sequence is CASSSDDRGRYQPQHF. DNA for the CDR3: TGTGCCAGTAGTTCCGACGACAGGGGAAGATATCAGCCCCAGCATTTT.

The chain is built from TRBV7-9 and TRBJ2-7; a weak D match, TRBD1 (6 bases). V lost 4 bases and J lost 4, with 8 bases in between. This CDR3 is built from 12 residues. Germline values: CDR1 SEHNR, CDR2 FQNEAQ (reference sequence). CDR3 coding DNA: TGTGCCAGCAGCTCCCAGGGGTACGAGCAGTACTTC. This sequence encodes CASSSQGYEQYF.

This rearrangement joins TRBV25-1 to TRBJ1-4; no definite D call. The germline CDR1 and CDR2 sequences are MGHDK and SYGVNS. The CDR3 is made up of 15 amino acids. Trimming shortened V by 4 bases and J by 8 bases, and 17 bases separated the two germline ends. The CDR3 region has the DNA TGTGCCAGCAGTGGGTTAGGTGGGAGGTACGAAAAACTGTTTTTT. This gives the protein CASSGLGGRYEKLFF. The full variable domain, its missing parts supplied by reference TRBV25-1 and TRBJ1-4, is EADIYQTPRYLVIGTGKKITLECSQTMGHDKMYWYQQDPGMELHLIHYSYGVNSTEKGDLSSESTVSRIRTEHFPLTLESARPSHTSQYLCASSGLGGRYEKLFFGSGTQLSVL.

The chain uses TRBV10-1 and TRBJ2-1; TRBD1 matches at 11 bases. CDR1 and CDR2 (germline): WNHNN, SYGVQD (reference sequence). The CDR3 consists of 14 residues. Trimming at V came to 3 bases and at J to 6 bases, leaving 1 base not matched to a gene. CDR3 nucleotides: TGCGCCAGCAGTGATGGGACAGGGGGCAATGAGCAGTTCTTC. Its translation: CASSDGTGGNEQFF.

In regard to this clone: The same CDR3 also results from other DNA sequences found in this sample. The rearrangement links TRBV7-2 to TRBJ1-5; 7 positions agree with TRBD1. This CDR3 contains 13 residues. Germline-derived CDR1 and CDR2 are SGHTA and FQGNSA. With V trimmed by 5 bases and J by 5 bases, 3 bases remained unmatched. CDR3 region: CASSRDRDQPQHF. As DNA, the CDR3 is TGTGCCAGCAGCCGAGACAGGGATCAGCCCCAGCATTTT.

The V and J genes are TRBV12-3 or TRBV12-4 and TRBJ1-2; TRBD1 matches 7 bases. CDR3 length: 13 amino acids. The V and J ends lost 2 bases and 4 bases, in that order; junction bases with no gene match: 1. This CDR3 reads CASSLHRGYGYTF. CDR3 DNA: TGTGCCAGCAGTTTACACAGGGGCTATGGCTACACCTTC.

V is TRBV15 and J is TRBJ1-1; 7 nucleotides align to TRBD1. CDR3 length: 14 residues. Germline V gene sequence: CDR1 LNHNV, CDR2 YYDKDF (reference sequence). V trimming: 5 bases; J trimming: 1 base; junction bases outside the gene matches: 4. CDR3 amino acids: CATSPWTGNTEAFF. In DNA form, the CDR3 reads TGTGCCACCAGCCCCTGGACAGGGAACACTGAAGCTTTCTTT.

CDR3 in amino acids: CASSSAGTYSYEQYF. For the CDR3, the DNA is TGCGCCAGCAGCTCGGCCGGGACTTACTCCTACGAGCAGTACTTC. The chain is built from TRBV5-1 and TRBJ2-7, with D perhaps TRBD2 (6 bases). Germline loops: CDR1 SGHRS, CDR2 YFSETQ. This CDR3 is 15 amino acids long. The V gene lost 3 bases and the J gene lost 0 bases, with 13 bases spanning the gap.

The gene calls are TRBV19 and TRBJ1-1, with D hard to call. The germline CDR1 and CDR2 sequences are LNHDA and SQIVND (reference sequence). The CDR3 loop spans 14 amino acids. With 3 bases removed from V and 1 base from J, the gap between germline ends came to 9 bases. The CDR3 protein is CASSIIQSNTEAFF. The CDR3 coding sequence is TGTGCCAGTAGTATTATACAGTCGAACACTGAAGCTTTCTTT.

The chain has TRBV7-9 and TRBJ1-3; unclear D gene. With 8 bases removed from V and 4 bases from J, the gap between germline ends came to 9 bases. There are 12 residues in the CDR3. CDR1 and CDR2 from the germline V gene are SEHNR and FQNEAQ (reference sequence). CDR3 coding DNA: TGTGCCAGCTCCCCAGGAGGAAACACCATATATTTT. Its protein product is CASSPGGNTIYF.